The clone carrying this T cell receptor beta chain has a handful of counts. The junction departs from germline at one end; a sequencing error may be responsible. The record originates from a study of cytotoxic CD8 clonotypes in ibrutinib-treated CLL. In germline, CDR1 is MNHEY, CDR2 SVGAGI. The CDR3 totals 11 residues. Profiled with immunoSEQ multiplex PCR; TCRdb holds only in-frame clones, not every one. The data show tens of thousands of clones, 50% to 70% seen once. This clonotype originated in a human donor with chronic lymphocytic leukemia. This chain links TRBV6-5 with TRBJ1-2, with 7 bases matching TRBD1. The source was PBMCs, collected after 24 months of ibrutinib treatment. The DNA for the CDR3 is TGTGCCAGCAGCGGGACAGCGAAGTTACTCTTC. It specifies CASSGTAKLLF.